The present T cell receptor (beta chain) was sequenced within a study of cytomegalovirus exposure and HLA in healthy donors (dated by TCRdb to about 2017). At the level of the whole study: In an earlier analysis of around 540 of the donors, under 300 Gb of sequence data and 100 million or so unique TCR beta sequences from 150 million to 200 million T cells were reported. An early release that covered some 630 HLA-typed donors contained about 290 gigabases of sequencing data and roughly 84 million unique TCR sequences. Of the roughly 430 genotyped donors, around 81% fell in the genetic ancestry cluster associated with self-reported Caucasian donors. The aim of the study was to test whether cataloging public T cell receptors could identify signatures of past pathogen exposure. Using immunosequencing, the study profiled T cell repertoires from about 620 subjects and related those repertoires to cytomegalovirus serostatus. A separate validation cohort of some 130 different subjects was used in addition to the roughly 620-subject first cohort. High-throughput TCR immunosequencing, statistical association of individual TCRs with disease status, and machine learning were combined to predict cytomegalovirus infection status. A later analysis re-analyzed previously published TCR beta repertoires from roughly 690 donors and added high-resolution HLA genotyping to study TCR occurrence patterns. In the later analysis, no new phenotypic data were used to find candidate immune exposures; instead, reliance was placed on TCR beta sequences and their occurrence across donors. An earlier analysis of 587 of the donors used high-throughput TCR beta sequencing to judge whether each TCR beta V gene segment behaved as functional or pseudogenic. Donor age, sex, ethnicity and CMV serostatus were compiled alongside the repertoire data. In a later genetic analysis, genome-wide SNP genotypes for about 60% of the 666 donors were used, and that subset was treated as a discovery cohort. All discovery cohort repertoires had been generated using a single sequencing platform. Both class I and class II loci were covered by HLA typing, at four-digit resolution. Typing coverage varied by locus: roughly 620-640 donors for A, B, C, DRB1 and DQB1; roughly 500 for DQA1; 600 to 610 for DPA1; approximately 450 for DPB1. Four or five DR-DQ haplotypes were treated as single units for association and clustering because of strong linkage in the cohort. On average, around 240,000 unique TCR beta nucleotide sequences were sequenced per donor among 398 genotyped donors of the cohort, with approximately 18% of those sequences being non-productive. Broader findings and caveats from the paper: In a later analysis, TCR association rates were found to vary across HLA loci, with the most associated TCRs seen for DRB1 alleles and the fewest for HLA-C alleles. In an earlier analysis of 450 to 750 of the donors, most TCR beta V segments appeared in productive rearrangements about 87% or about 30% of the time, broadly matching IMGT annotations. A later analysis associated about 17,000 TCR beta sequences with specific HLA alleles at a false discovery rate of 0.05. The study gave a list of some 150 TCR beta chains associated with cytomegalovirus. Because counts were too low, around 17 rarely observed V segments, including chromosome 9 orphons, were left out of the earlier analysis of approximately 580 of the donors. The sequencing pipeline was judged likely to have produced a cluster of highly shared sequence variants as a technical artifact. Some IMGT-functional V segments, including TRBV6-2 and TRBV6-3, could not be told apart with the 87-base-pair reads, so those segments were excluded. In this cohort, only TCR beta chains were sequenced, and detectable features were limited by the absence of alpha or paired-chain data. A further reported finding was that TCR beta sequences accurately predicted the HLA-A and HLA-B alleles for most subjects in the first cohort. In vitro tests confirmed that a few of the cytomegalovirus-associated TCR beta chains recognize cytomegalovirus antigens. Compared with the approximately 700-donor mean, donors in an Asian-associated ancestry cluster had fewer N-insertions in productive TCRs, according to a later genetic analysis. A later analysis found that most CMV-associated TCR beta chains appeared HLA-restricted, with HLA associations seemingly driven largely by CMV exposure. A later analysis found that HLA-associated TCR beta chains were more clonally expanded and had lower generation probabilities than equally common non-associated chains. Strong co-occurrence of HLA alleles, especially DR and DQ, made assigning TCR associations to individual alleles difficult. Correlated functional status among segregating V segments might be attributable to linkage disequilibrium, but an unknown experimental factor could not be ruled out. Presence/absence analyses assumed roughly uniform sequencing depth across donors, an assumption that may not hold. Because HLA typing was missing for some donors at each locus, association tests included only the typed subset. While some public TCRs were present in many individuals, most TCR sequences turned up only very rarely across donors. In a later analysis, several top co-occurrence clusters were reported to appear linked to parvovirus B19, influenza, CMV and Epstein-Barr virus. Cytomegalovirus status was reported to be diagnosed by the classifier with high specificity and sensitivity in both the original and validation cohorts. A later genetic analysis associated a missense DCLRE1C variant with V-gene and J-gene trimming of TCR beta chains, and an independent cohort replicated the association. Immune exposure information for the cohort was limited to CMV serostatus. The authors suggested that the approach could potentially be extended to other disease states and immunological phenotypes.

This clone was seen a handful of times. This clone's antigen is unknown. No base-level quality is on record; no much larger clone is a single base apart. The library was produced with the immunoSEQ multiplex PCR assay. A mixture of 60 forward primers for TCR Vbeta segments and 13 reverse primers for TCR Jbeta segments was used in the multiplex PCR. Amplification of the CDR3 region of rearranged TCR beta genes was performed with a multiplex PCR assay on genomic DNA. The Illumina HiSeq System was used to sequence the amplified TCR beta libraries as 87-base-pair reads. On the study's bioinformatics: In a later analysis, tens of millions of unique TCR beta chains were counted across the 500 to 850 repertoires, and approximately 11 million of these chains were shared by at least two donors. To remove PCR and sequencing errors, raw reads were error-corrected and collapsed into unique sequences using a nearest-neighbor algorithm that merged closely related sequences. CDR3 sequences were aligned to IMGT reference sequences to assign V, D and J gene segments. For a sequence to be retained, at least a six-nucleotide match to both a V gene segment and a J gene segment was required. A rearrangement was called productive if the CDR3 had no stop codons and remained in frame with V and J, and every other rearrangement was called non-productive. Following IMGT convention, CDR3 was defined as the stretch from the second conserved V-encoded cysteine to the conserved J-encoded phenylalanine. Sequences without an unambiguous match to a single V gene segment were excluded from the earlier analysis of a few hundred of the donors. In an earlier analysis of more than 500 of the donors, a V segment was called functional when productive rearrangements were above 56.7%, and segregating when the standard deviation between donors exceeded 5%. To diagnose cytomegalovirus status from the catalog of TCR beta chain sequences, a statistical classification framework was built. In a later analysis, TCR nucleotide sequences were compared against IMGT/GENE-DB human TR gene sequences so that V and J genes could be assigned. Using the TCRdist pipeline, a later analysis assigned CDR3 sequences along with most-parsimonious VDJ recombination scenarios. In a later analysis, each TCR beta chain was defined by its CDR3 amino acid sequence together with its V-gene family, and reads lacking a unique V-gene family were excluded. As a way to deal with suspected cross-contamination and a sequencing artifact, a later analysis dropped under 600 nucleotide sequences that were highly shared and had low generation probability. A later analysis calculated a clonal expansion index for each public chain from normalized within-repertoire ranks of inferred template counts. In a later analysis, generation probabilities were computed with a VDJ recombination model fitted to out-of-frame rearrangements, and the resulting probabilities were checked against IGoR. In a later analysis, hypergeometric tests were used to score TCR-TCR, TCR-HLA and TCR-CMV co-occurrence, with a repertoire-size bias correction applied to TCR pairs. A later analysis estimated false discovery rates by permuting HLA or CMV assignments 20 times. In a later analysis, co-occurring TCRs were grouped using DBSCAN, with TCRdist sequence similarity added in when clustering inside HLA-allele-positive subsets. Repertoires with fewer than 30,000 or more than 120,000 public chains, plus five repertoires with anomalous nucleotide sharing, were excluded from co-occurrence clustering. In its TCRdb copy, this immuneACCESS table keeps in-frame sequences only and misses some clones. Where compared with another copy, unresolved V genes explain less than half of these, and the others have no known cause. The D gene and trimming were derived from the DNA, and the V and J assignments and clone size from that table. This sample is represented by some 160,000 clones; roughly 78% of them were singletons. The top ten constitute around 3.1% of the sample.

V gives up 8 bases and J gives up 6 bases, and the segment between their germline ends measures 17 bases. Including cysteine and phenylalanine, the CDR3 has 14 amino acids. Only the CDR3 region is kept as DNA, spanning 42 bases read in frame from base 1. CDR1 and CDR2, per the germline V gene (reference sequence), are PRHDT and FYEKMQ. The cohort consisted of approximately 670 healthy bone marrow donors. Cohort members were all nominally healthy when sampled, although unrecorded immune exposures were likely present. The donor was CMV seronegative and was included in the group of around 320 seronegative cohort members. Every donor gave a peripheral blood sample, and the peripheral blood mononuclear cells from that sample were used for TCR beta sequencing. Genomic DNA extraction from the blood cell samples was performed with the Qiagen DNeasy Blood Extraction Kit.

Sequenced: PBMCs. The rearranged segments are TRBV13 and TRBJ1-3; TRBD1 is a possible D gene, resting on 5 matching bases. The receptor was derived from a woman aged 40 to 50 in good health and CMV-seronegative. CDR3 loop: CASGQRQKENTIYF. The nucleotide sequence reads TGTGCCAGCGGACAACGACAGAAAGAAAACACCATATATTTT.